The subject of this entry is one TCR beta chain. The antigen remains unidentified. The read ends 3 residues early relative to the CDR3; the germline J gene fills the gap. This sample was taken from a study of T cells in women clearing cervical HPV infection. About the research overall: Blood came at first lesion visit for cases, post-clearance for controls. Case blood was drawn a median approximately 150 days after lesion detection. Findings of the study overall: Associations may precede or follow infection; HPV-specific or memory T cells were not isolated.

Clones were read by immunoSEQ multiplex PCR, and TCRdb kept only the in-frame ones, dropping some. The table for this sample gives about 30,000 clones. CDR3 size: 15 residues. Germline V gives CDR1 SGHTA, CDR2 FQGNSA. Trimming took off 4 bases at V and 6 bases at J, with 17 bases between the two ends. All participants had a single incident cervical HPV16 infection, and prevalent HPV16 infections were excluded. Sequencing used blood buffy coat. This TCR was recovered from a woman aged 18 to 69 with a cervical HPV16 infection that either progressed to CIN3+ or cleared (not recorded which). This chain connects TRBV7-2 to TRBJ2-3; D is possibly TRBD1 (5 bases). The CDR3 bases that were read are TGTGCCAGCAGCTCCCCCGTCAGGGCCCGGGATACG. Its protein is CASSSPVRARDT. The CDR3 in full is CASSSPVRARDTQYF.